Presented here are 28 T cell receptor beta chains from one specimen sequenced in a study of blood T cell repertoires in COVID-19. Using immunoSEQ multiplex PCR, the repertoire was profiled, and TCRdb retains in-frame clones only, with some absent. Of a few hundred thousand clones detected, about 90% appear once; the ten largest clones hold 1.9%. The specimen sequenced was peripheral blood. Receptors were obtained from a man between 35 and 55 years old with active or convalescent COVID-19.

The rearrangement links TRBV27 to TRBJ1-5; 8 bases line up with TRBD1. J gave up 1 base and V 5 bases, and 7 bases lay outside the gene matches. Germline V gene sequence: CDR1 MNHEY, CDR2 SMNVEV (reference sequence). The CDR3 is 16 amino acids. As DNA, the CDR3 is TGTGCCAGCAGTAACTCCGGACAGGGAAGCAATCAGCCCCAGCATTTT. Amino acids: CASSNSGQGSNQPQHF.

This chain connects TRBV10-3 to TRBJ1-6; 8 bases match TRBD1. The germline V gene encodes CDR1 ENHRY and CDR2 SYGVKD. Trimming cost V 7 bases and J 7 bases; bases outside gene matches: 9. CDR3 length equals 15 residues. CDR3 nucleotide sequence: TGTGCCATCACAGGGGGCGGAACGGGCAATTCACCCCTCCACTTT. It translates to CAITGGGTGNSPLHF.

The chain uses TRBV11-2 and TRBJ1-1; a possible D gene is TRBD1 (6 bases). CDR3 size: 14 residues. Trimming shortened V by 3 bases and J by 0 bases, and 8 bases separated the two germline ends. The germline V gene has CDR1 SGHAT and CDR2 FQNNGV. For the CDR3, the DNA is TGTGCCAGCAGCTTTGGACAGTTGAACACTGAAGCTTTCTTT. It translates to CASSFGQLNTEAFF.

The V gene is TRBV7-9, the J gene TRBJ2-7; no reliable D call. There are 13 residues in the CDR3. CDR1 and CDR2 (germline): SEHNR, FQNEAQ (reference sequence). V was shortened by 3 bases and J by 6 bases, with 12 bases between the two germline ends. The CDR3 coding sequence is TGTGCCAGCAGCTTGGTCGCGGAGCTCGAGCAGTACTTC. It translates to CASSLVAELEQYF.

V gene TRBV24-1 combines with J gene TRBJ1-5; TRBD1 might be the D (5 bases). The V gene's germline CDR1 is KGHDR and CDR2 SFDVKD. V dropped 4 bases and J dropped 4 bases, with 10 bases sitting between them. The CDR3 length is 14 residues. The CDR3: CATSDLDSNQPQHF. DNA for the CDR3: TGTGCCACCAGTGACCTCGACAGTAATCAGCCCCAGCATTTT.

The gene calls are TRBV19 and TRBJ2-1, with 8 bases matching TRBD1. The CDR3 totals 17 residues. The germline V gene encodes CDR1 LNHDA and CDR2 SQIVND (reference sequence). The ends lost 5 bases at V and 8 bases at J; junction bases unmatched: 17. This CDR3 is CASSPRQGTTPYDEQFF. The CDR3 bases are TGTGCCAGTAGTCCGCGACAGGGGACGACCCCTTACGATGAGCAGTTCTTC.

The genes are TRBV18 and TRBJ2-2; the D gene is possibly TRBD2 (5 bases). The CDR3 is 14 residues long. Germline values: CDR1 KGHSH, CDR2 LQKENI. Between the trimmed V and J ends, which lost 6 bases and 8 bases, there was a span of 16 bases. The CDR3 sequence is CASSPDSRRGELFF. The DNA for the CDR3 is TGTGCCAGCTCGCCGGACTCCCGAAGGGGGGAGCTGTTTTTT.

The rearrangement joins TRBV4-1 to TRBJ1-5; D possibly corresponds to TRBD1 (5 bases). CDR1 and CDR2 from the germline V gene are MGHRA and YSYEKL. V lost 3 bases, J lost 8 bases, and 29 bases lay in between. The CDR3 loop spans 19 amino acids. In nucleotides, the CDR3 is TGCGCCAGCAGCCATCCCCTGGAGGAGGGACTGGGGCCAGGAGAGCCCCAGCATTTT. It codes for CASSHPLEEGLGPGEPQHF.

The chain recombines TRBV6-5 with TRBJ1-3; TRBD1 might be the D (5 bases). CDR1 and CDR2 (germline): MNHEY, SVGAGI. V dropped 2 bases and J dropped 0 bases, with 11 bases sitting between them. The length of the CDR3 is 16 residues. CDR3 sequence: CASSYGWGRSGNTIYF. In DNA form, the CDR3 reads TGTGCCAGCAGTTACGGTTGGGGCCGCTCTGGAAACACCATATATTTT.

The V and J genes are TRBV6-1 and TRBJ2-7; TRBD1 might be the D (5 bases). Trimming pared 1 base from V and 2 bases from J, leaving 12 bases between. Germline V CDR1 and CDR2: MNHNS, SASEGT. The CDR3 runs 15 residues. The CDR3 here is CASSEVAGAAYEQYF. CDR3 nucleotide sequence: TGTGCCAGCAGTGAAGTGGCTGGGGCGGCCTACGAGCAGTACTTC.

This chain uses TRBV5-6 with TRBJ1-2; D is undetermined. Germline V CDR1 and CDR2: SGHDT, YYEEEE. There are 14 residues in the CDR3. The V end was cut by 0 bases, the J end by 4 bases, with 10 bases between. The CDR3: CASSLEYSGYGYTF. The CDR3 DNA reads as TGTGCCAGCAGCTTGGAGTACAGCGGCTATGGCTACACCTTC. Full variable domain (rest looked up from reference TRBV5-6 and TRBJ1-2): DAGVTQSPTHLIKTRGQQVTLRCSPKSGHDTVSWYQQALGQGPQFIFQYYEEEERQRGNFPDRFSGHQFPNYSSELNVNALLLGDSALYLCASSLEYSGYGYTFGSGTRLTVV.

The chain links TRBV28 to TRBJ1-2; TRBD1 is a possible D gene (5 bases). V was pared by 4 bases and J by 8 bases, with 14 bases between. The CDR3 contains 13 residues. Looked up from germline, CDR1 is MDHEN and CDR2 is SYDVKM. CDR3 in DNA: TGTGCCAGCAGTTCCATCGGCAGGGTCGGCTACACCTTC. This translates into CASSSIGRVGYTF.

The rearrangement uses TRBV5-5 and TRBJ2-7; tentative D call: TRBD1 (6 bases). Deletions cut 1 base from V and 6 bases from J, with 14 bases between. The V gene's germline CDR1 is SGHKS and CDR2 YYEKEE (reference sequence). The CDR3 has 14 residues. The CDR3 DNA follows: TGTGCCAGCAGCTTGTACAGGGAGCATTTCGAGCAGTACTTC. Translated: CASSLYREHFEQYF.

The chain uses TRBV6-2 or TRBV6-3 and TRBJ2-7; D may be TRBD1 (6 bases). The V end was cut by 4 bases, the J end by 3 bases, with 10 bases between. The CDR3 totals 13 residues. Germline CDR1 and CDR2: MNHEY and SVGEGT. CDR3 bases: TGTGCCAGCAGTTGGGACATCCTCTACGAGCAGTACTTC. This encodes CASSWDILYEQYF.

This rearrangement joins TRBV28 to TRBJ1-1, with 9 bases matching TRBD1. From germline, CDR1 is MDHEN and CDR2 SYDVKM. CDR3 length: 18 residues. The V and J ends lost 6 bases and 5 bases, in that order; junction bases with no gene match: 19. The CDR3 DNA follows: TGTGCCAGCAGCTCCAGACAGGGGGGTTCTAAGGGGTTTACTGAAGCTTTCTTT. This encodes CASSSRQGGSKGFTEAFF.

CDR3 protein: CASSRTGRQETQYF. CDR3 in DNA: TGTGCCAGCAGCCGAACGGGGAGGCAAGAGACCCAGTACTTC. The rearrangement joins TRBV28 to TRBJ2-5; tentative D call: TRBD2 (6 bases). The CDR3 runs to 14 residues. In germline, CDR1 is MDHEN, CDR2 SYDVKM. Trimming left V 6 bases short and J 2 bases short, with 13 bases between.

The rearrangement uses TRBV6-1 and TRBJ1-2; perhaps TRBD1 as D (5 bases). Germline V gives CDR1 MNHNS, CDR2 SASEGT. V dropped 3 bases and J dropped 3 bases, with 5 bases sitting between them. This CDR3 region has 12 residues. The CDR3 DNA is TGTGCCAGCAGTGACAGGGACTATGGCTACACCTTC. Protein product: CASSDRDYGYTF.

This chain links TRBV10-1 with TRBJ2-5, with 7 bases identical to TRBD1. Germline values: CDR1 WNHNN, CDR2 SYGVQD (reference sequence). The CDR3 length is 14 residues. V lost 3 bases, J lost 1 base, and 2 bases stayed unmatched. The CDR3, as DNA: TGCGCCAGCAGTGAACGGACAGGCCAAGAGACCCAGTACTTC. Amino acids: CASSERTGQETQYF.

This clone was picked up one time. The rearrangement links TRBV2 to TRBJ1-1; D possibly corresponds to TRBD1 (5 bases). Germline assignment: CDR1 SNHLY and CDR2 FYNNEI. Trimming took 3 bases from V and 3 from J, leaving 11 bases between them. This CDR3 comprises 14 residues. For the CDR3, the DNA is TGTGCCAGCAGTGATCGTCAGGGTTACACTGAAGCTTTCTTT. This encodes CASSDRQGYTEAFF.

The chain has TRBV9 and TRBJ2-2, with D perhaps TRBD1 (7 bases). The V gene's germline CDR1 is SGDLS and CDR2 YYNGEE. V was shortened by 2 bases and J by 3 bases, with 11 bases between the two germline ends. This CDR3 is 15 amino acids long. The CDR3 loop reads CASSVRDSHTGELFF. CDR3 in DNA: TGTGCCAGCAGCGTGCGGGACAGCCACACCGGGGAGCTGTTTTTT.

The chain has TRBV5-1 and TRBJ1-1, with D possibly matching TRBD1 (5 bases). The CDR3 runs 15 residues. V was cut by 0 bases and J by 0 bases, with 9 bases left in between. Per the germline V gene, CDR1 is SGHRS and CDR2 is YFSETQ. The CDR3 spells CASSLGGALNTEAFF. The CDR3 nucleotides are TGCGCCAGCAGCTTGGGCGGGGCTCTGAACACTGAAGCTTTCTTT.

The CDR3 sequence: CASSPRTASYEQYF. As DNA, the CDR3 is TGTGCCAGCAGCCCCAGGACAGCCTCCTACGAGCAGTACTTC. This chain uses TRBV5-4 with TRBJ2-7; D is perhaps TRBD1 (6 bases). In germline, CDR1 is SGHNT, CDR2 YYREEE (reference sequence). This CDR3 contains 14 residues. V dropped 4 bases and J dropped 0 bases, with 11 bases sitting between them.

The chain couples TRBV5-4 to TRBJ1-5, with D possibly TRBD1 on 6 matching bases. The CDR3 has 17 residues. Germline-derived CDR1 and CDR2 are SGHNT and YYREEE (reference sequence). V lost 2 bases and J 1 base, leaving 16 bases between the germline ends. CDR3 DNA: TGTGCCAGCAGCTTAGCCAATGGACAGTTGAGCAATCAGCCCCAGCATTTT. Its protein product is CASSLANGQLSNQPQHF.

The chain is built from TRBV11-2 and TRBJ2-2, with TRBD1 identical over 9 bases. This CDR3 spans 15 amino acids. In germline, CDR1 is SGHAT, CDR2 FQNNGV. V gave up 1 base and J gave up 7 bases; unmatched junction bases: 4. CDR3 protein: CASSLVQGASGELFF. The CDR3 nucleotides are TGTGCCAGCAGCTTAGTACAGGGGGCGAGCGGGGAGCTGTTTTTT.

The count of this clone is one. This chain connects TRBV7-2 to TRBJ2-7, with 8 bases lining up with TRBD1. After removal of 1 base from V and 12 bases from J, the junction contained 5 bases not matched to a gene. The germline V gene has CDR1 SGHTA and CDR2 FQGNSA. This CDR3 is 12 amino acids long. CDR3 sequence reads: CASSLVRTGSYF. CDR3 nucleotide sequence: TGTGCCAGCAGCTTAGTAAGGACAGGGTCGTACTTC.

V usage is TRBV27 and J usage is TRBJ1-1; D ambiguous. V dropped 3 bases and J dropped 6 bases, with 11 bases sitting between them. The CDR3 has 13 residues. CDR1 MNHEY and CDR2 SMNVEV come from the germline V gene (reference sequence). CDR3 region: CASSLTGMAEAFF. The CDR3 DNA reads TGTGCCAGCAGTTTGACGGGGATGGCTGAAGCTTTCTTT.

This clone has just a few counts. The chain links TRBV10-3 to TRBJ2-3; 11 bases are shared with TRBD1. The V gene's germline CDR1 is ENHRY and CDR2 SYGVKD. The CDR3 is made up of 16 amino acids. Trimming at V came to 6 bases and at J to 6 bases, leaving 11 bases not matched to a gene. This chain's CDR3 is CAISFKGQGAWDTQYF. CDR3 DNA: TGTGCCATCAGCTTTAAAGGACAGGGGGCATGGGATACGCAGTATTTT.

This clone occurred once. The CDR3 reads CAWSVSLTLTDTQYF. Written as DNA, the CDR3 is TGTGCCTGGAGTGTAAGCTTGACACTCACAGATACGCAGTATTTT. The V call is TRBV30, the J call TRBJ2-3; the D is unclear. This CDR3 contains 15 residues. Germline V lookup: CDR1 GTSNPN, CDR2 SVGIG (reference sequence). Trimming took off 0 bases at V and 2 bases at J, with 12 bases between the two ends. The whole variable domain, remainder taken from reference TRBV30 and TRBJ2-3, is SQTIHQWPATLVQPVGSPLSLECTVEGTSNPNLYWYRQAAGRGLQLLFYSVGIGQISSEVPQNLSASRPQDRQFILSSKKLLLSDSGFYLCAWSVSLTLTDTQYFGPGTRLTVL.